The 21 T cell receptor beta chains in this list originate from one sample, sequenced in a study of CD8+ T cells in alopecia areata. RNA was isolated and reverse transcribed to cDNA, the sequencing template. Only in-frame clones appear in the TCRdb table, and some are missing; sequencing was by immunoSEQ multiplex PCR. The table includes about 180,000 clones, 45% to 60% detected once. The treatment was: oral pan-JAK inhibitor, 5-10 mg twice daily. This sample comprised CD8+ T cells sorted from blood, obtained at approximately week 51, from a patient treated with tofacitinib. The source is a human donor with alopecia areata.

The rearrangement links TRBV9 to TRBJ2-2, with a tentative D call TRBD1 (5 bases). The V gene lost 5 bases and the J gene lost 3 bases, with 11 bases spanning the gap. The CDR3 covers 14 residues. Germline CDR1 is SGDLS and CDR2 is YYNGEE. Written as DNA, the CDR3 is TGTGCCAGCAGGCAGGGCGCGGACACCGGGGAGCTGTTTTTT. Translated, it gives CASRQGADTGELFF.

This clone was observed a few times. The chain employs TRBV11-2 and TRBJ2-3, with D perhaps TRBD2 (7 bases). CDR3 length: 17 amino acids. V lost 3 bases to trimming and J lost 5 bases, with 21 bases between them. Germline V CDR1 and CDR2: SGHAT, FQNNGV. The CDR3: CASSFIGGQPGGDTQYF. CDR3 DNA sequence: TGTGCCAGCAGCTTTATCGGTGGACAGCCGGGGGGAGATACGCAGTATTTT.

With respect to this clone: At one boundary the junction diverges from the germline segment, which might be a read error. V and J are TRBV5-6 and TRBJ1-1; D not certain. The CDR3 consists of 12 residues. Germline V gene sequence: CDR1 SGHDT, CDR2 YYEEEE. DNA for the CDR3: TGTGCCGGCAGCCTGGGCGGCTTTGAAGCTTTCTTT. Translation: CAGSLGGFEAFF. Full variable domain (rest looked up from reference TRBV5-6 and TRBJ1-1): DAGVTQSPTHLIKTRGQQVTLRCSPKSGHDTVSWYQQALGQGPQFIFQYYEEEERQRGNFPDRFSGHQFPNYSSELNVNALLLGDSALYLCAGSLGGFEAFFGQGTRLTVV.

V and J are TRBV7-2 and TRBJ2-2, with D possibly being TRBD1 (5 bases). Germline V gene data show CDR1 as SGHTA and CDR2 as FQGNSA. This CDR3 spans 16 amino acids. The germline V and J ends were trimmed by 3 bases and 0 bases, with 11 bases remaining between them. CDR3 nucleotide sequence: TGTGCCAGCAGCTTGGACACGGAAGCGAACACCGGGGAGCTGTTTTTT. This codes for CASSLDTEANTGELFF.

V usage is TRBV4-3 and J usage is TRBJ2-2, with 10 bases lining up with TRBD2. The CDR3 covers 18 residues. In germline, CDR1 is LGHNA, CDR2 YSLEER. V shed 0 bases and J 3 bases; nucleotides not matched to a gene: 7. The CDR3 DNA follows: TGCGCCAGCAGCCAAGAGAATTCGGGACTAGCGCACACCGGGGAGCTGTTTTTT. Translating it yields CASSQENSGLAHTGELFF.

This clone was counted between two and nine times. J is TRBJ2-4 and V is TRBV23-1, with a weak D call TRBD1 (7 bases). TRBV23-1 is an open reading frame, and its role is uncertain. Trimming stripped 0 bases from V and 0 bases from J, with 24 bases between. The CDR3 runs 21 residues. CDR3 coding DNA: TGCGCCAGCAGTCAATCTCTGAGAGCCAGGGGGGTTATTCTAGCCAAAAACATTCAGTACTTC. Translated: CASSQSLRARGVILAKNIQYF.

This clone was seen more than once but under ten times. The chain is built from TRBV7-2 and TRBJ2-1, with 7 bases fitting TRBD2. With V trimmed by 1 base and J by 6 bases, 6 bases remained unmatched. In germline, CDR1 is SGHTA, CDR2 FQGNSA. The CDR3 has 15 amino acids. The CDR3 is CASSLVLGGLNEQFF. CDR3 nucleotides: TGTGCCAGCAGCTTAGTCCTGGGAGGGCTCAATGAGCAGTTCTTC.

V usage is TRBV4-1 and J usage is TRBJ2-7; D perhaps matches TRBD1 (5 bases). Germline V gene sequence: CDR1 MGHRA, CDR2 YSYEKL. The CDR3 has 14 amino acids. V lost 0 bases and J 0 bases, leaving 6 bases between the germline ends. As DNA, the CDR3 is TGCGCCAGCAGCCAAGATGACAGCTCCTACGAGCAGTACTTC. Amino acids: CASSQDDSSYEQYF.

This rearrangement joins TRBV30 to TRBJ1-3; weak D call: TRBD1 (5 bases). There are 14 residues in the CDR3. CDR1 GTSNPN and CDR2 SVGIG come from the germline V gene (reference sequence). Trimming took 2 bases from V and 4 from J, leaving 12 bases between them. CDR3 residues: CAWSLTGGGNTIYF. CDR3 DNA sequence: TGTGCCTGGAGTCTCACAGGTGGGGGAAACACCATATATTTT.

The chain couples TRBV21-1 to TRBJ1-1; no check of the table's D call, TRBD1, against the DNA was made. TRBV21-1 is flagged as a pseudogene. CDR3 length: 13 amino acids. CDR3 amino acids: CASSGRQFTEAFF. Here the CDR3 DNA reads TGTGCCAGCAGCGGGCGACAGTTCACTGAAGCTTTCTTT.

The chain recombines TRBV30 with TRBJ1-2; TRBD1 matches 9 bases. This CDR3 contains 16 residues. In germline, CDR1 is GTSNPN, CDR2 SVGIG (reference sequence). V gave up 4 bases and J gave up 4 bases; unmatched junction bases: 13. In DNA, the CDR3 is TGTGCCTGGATTACTATCTCGGGACAGGGAGTCTATGGCTACACCTTC. As protein: CAWITISGQGVYGYTF.

The chain joins TRBV10-3 to TRBJ2-3; D remains unclear. Germline V lookup: CDR1 ENHRY, CDR2 SYGVKD. The CDR3 is 12 residues long. Between the trimmed V and J ends, which lost 10 bases and 0 bases, there was a span of 8 bases. The CDR3 DNA sequence: TGTGCCACCCTCGGGAGCACAGATACGCAGTATTTT. Translated, it gives CATLGSTDTQYF.

J is TRBJ2-7 and V is TRBV2; 8 bases are a match to TRBD1. Germline V CDR1 and CDR2: SNHLY, FYNNEI. This CDR3 contains 13 residues. Germline trimming cut 6 bases from V and 2 bases from J; bases unmatched to any gene: 3. The chain's CDR3 is CASRLDRAYEQYF. DNA for the CDR3: TGTGCCAGCAGGCTGGACAGGGCCTACGAGCAGTACTTC.

A few counts support this clone. The genes are TRBV4-1 and TRBJ2-5, with 8 bases fitting TRBD2. The CDR3 is 16 residues long. Trimming took 0 bases from V and 4 from J; bases not matched to a gene: 7. CDR1 is MGHRA and CDR2 is YSYEKL in the germline V gene. The CDR3 DNA reads TGCGCCAGCAGCCAAGATGAATCGGGGGGGGCAGAGACCCAGTACTTC. Translating it yields CASSQDESGGAETQYF.

This clone came up a few times. The CDR3: CSALEIGEKLFF. The CDR3 nucleotides read TGCAGCGCCCTAGAAATTGGGGAAAAACTGTTTTTT. The rearrangement joins TRBV29-1 to TRBJ1-4; D remains unclear. CDR1 is SQVTM and CDR2 is ANQGSEA in the germline V gene. The CDR3 covers 12 residues. V lost 7 bases and J lost 8, with 14 bases in between.

This CDR3 reads CASRGQENTGELFF. The CDR3 coding sequence is TGCGCCAGCAGGGGACAGGAAAACACCGGGGAGCTGTTTTTT. The V call is TRBV10-2, the J call TRBJ2-2; 8 nucleotides match TRBD1. Germline loops: CDR1 WSHSY, CDR2 SAAADI. The CDR3 totals 14 residues. The V and J ends lost 6 bases and 2 bases, in that order; junction bases with no gene match: 2.

This clone was seen a few times. V is TRBV7-9 and J is TRBJ2-6, with 8 positions matching TRBD1. V shed 5 bases and J 0 bases; nucleotides not matched to a gene: 9. CDR1 is SEHNR and CDR2 is FQNEAQ in the germline V gene (reference sequence). The CDR3 runs 18 residues. CDR3 sequence (DNA): TGTGCCAGCAGCCCGCCGACAGGGGCCAGCTCTGGGGCCAACGTCCTGACTTTC. This gives the protein CASSPPTGASSGANVLTF.

V usage is TRBV7-2 and J usage is TRBJ1-5; D not certain. V lost 2 bases and J 3 bases, leaving 8 bases between the germline ends. Germline V gene sequence: CDR1 SGHTA, CDR2 FQGNSA. The CDR3 runs to 14 residues. In DNA form, the CDR3 reads TGTGCCAGCAGCTTAAGGCCTGTCAATCAGCCCCAGCATTTT. Amino acids: CASSLRPVNQPQHF.

About this clone itself: This sample also contains other DNA sequences that code for the same CDR3. The chain is built from TRBV5-1 and TRBJ1-1, with 9 positions matching TRBD1. J gave up 5 bases and V 4 bases, and 6 bases lay outside the gene matches. In germline, CDR1 is SGHRS, CDR2 YFSETQ. The CDR3 sequence is 14 residues long. Here the CDR3 DNA reads TGCGCCAGCAGCCTAGGACAGGGGTTAACTGAAGCTTTCTTT. Amino acids: CASSLGQGLTEAFF.

The genes are TRBV7-2 and TRBJ2-2, with a weak D call TRBD1 (5 bases). CDR1 is SGHTA and CDR2 is FQGNSA in the germline V gene. The CDR3 length is 13 residues. The germline V and J ends were trimmed by 4 bases and 7 bases, with 10 bases remaining between them. CDR3 nucleotide sequence: TGTGCCAGCAGCTCGTCCAGGGACGGGGAGCTGTTTTTT. This encodes CASSSSRDGELFF.

This clone was seen a few times. The chain is built from TRBV18 and TRBJ1-2; TRBD1 is a possible D gene (5 bases). Germline-derived CDR1 and CDR2 are KGHSH and LQKENI. V lost 0 bases and J 6 bases, leaving 8 bases between the germline ends. CDR3 length equals 13 residues. This CDR3 reads CASSPPGTHGYTF. CDR3 in DNA: TGTGCCAGCTCACCACCCGGGACCCATGGCTACACCTTC.